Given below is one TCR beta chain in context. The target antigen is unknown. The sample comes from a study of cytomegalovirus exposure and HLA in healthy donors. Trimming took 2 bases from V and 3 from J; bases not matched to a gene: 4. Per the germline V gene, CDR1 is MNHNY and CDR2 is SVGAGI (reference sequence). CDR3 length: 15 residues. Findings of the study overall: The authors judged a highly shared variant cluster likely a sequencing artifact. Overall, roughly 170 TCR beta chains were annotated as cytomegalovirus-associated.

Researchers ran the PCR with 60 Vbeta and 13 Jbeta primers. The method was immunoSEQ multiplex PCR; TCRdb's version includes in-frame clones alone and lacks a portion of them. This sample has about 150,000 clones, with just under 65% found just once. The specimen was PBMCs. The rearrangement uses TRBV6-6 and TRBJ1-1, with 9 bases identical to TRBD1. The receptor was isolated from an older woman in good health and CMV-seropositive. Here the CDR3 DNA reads TGTGCCAGCAGTTACGGGGACAGGGTCGACACTGAAGCTTTCTTT. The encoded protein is CASSYGDRVDTEAFF.